The rows below give T cell receptor beta chains drawn from one sample of a study of CD8+ T cells in alopecia areata. Some clones are missing from TCRdb's copy, which holds only in-frame ones; the method was immunoSEQ multiplex PCR. The sample gives approximately 280,000 clones, 58% of which show up once; about 1.8% is in the top ten. This specimen was CD4+ T cells sorted from blood, taken at week 24, from a patient treated with tofacitinib. These receptors came from a human donor with alopecia areata. Both conserved end residues are part of each CDR3. D genes are given only for firm matches. Clone size appears in some rows only: once, few, many, or a class for an expanded clone.

TRBJ1-1,TRBD1,TRBV28,-,CASSAAGGRNTEAFF,TGTGCCAGCAGTGCCGCAGGGGGCAGGAACACTGAAGCTTTCTTT
TRBJ2-7,TRBD1,TRBV7-2,-,CASSLEAAGGSYEQYF,TGTGCCAGCAGCTTAGAAGCGGCAGGGGGTAGCTACGAGCAGTACTTC
TRBJ2-7,TRBD1,TRBV29-1,few,CSVEDLNRGSYEQYF,TGCAGCGTTGAAGACCTAAACAGGGGCTCCTACGAGCAGTACTTC
TRBJ2-5,-,TRBV9,-,CASSVGSANRPPETQYF,TGTGCCAGCAGCGTAGGTTCCGCAAACAGGCCACCGGAGACCCAGTACTTC
TRBJ2-5,-,TRBV18,few,CASSPGEETQYF,TGTGCCAGCTCACCAGGAGAAGAGACCCAGTACTTC
TRBJ1-2,-,TRBV29-1,-,CSVRAAYGYTF,TGCAGCGTGAGGGCAGCTTATGGCTACACCTTC
TRBJ2-7,TRBD2,TRBV2,-,CASTAGAYEQYF,TGTGCCAGCACGGCGGGGGCCTACGAGCAGTACTTC
TRBJ1-1,-,TRBV7-6,-,CASSLITGNTEAFF,TGTGCCAGCAGCTTGATAACAGGGAACACTGAAGCTTTCTTT
TRBJ2-3,-,TRBV21-1,-,CASSSSGTASASTDTQYF,TGTGCCAGCAGCTCTTCCGGGACAGCCTCAGCTAGCACAGATACGCAGTATTTT
TRBJ2-5,-,TRBV4-1,-,CASSQDRETQYF,TGCGCCAGCAGCCAAGATCGGGAGACCCAGTACTTC
TRBJ2-7,-,TRBV7-2,-,CASSSPGGGREQYF,TGTGCCAGCAGCTCCCCCGGAGGGGGGCGCGAGCAGTACTTC
TRBJ1-6,TRBD1,TRBV6-5,-,CAIRTGANSPLHF,TGTGCCATTAGGACAGGCGCTAATTCACCCCTCCACTTT
TRBJ2-1,TRBD2,TRBV18,few,CASSPILRGDNNEQFF,TGTGCCAGCTCACCAATCTTGCGGGGGGACAACAATGAGCAGTTCTTC
TRBJ1-2,-,TRBV4-1,-,CASSQDKPLSYGYTF,TGCGCCAGCAGCCAAGATAAGCCCCTGTCGTATGGCTACACCTTC
TRBJ2-1,-,TRBV7-9,few,CASSLLSGAGKAAEQFF,TGTGCCAGCAGCTTATTGAGTGGGGCAGGGAAGGCGGCTGAGCAGTTCTTC
TRBJ2-1,-,TRBV6-1,few,CASRVVGANYNEQFF,TGTGCCTCGCGGGTAGTAGGGGCTAACTACAATGAGCAGTTCTTC
TRBJ2-1,-,TRBV5-6,-,CASSLQGANEQFF,TGTGCCAGCAGCTTACAGGGTGCCAATGAGCAGTTCTTC
TRBJ2-3,-,TRBV7-2,few,CASTRSGFSTDTQYF,TGTGCCAGCACCCGGTCCGGATTTAGCACAGATACGCAGTATTTT
TRBJ1-5,-,TRBV23-1,few,CASSQSMQLGGQPQHF,TGCGCCAGCAGTCAATCGATGCAGCTCGGGGGACAGCCCCAGCATTTT
TRBJ2-5,-,TRBV7-9,-,CASSLGRVKETQYF,TGTGCCAGCAGCTTAGGCCGGGTTAAAGAGACCCAGTACTTC
TRBJ2-3,-,TRBV7-2,few,CASRLGSDTQYF,TGTGCCAGCAGATTAGGGTCGGATACGCAGTATTTT
TRBJ1-1,-,TRBV30,few,CAWTRGTNAEAFF,TGTGCCTGGACGCGCGGGACTAACGCTGAAGCTTTCTTT
TRBJ1-2,-,TRBV5-6,once,CASSTFSPPADYGYTF,TGTGCCAGCAGCACGTTCTCTCCCCCGGCGGACTATGGCTACACCTTC
TRBJ2-1,TRBD1,TRBV7-8,-,CASSLGQGSSYNEQFF,TGTGCCAGCAGCCTCGGACAGGGAAGCTCCTACAATGAGCAGTTCTTC
TRBJ2-1,TRBD1,TRBV7-8,few,CASSLQGARYYNEQFF,TGTGCCAGCAGCCTACAGGGGGCCCGCTACTACAATGAGCAGTTCTTC
TRBJ1-4,TRBD1,TRBV15,-,CATSRDRTNEKLFF,TGTGCCACCAGCAGGGACAGGACTAATGAAAAACTGTTTTTT
TRBJ2-3,TRBD1,TRBV9,-,CASSAGTGSADTQYF,TGTGCCAGCAGCGCGGGGACAGGGTCAGCAGATACGCAGTATTTT
TRBJ2-1,-,TRBV19,few,CASRQSSYNEQFF,TGTGCCAGTAGGCAGTCGTCCTACAATGAGCAGTTCTTC
TRBJ2-5,-,TRBV11-2,-,CASRRLGETQYF,TGTGCCTCCCGTCGACTTGGAGAGACCCAGTACTTC
TRBJ2-1,TRBD2,TRBV7-2,-,CASSQGLAFNEQFF,TGTGCCAGCAGCCAGGGACTAGCATTCAATGAGCAGTTCTTC
TRBJ2-3,-,TRBV7-2,many,CASSTRPEGGQYF,TGTGCCAGCAGCACACGACCTGAAGGGGGGCAGTATTTT
TRBJ1-5,-,TRBV30,-,CAWRGAGNQPQHF,TGTGCCTGGAGGGGGGCGGGCAATCAGCCCCAGCATTTT
TRBJ1-2,-,TRBV23-1,-,CASRSPFYGYTF,TGCGCCAGCAGGAGTCCGTTCTATGGCTACACCTTC
TRBJ1-1,-,TRBV18,-,CASSPLQGKAEAFF,TGTGCCAGCTCACCACTACAGGGTAAAGCTGAAGCTTTCTTT
TRBJ1-1,-,TRBV30,-,CAWSPGRRGTEAFF,TGTGCCTGGAGTCCGGGACGTAGGGGTACTGAAGCTTTCTTT
TRBJ2-5,-,TRBV4-1,-,CASSQVGLAETQYF,TGCGCCAGCAGCCAAGTAGGGCTAGCGGAGACCCAGTACTTC
TRBJ2-6,-,TRBV9,few,CASSVQAPWANVLTF,TGTGCCAGCAGCGTACAGGCTCCTTGGGCCAACGTCCTGACTTTC
TRBJ2-3,TRBD2,TRBV29-1,-,CSVGGLASGDADTQYF,TGCAGCGTTGGAGGTTTGGCTAGCGGGGACGCAGATACGCAGTATTTT
TRBJ2-5,-,TRBV5-1,-,CASSPLIQETQYF,TGCGCCAGCAGCCCACTTATCCAAGAGACCCAGTACTTC
TRBJ1-5,-,TRBV6-1,-,CASSEDRFEGPQHF,TGTGCCAGCAGTGAAGACCGCTTTGAAGGGCCCCAGCATTTT
TRBJ2-5,-,TRBV29-1,-,CSVEGVDETQYF,TGCAGCGTTGAAGGAGTCGATGAGACCCAGTACTTC
TRBJ2-6,-,TRBV7-2,few,CASSYGASGANVLTF,TGTGCCAGCAGCTATGGGGCCTCTGGGGCCAACGTCCTGACTTTC
TRBJ2-1,-,TRBV5-4,many,CASSFAGGDEQFF,TGTGCCAGCAGTTTCGCAGGGGGGGATGAGCAGTTCTTC
TRBJ2-3,TRBD1,TRBV29-1,-,CSATPGTGGDTQYF,TGCAGCGCCACCCCCGGGACAGGGGGGGATACGCAGTATTTT
TRBJ1-3,-,TRBV28,-,CASSFPNGQYSGNTIYF,TGTGCCAGCAGTTTCCCCAACGGACAGTACTCTGGAAACACCATATATTTT
TRBJ1-6,-,TRBV5-6,-,CASSLAGGMNSPLHF,TGTGCCAGCAGCTTGGCTGGAGGGATGAATTCACCCCTCCACTTT
TRBJ2-5,-,TRBV19,-,CASSVRPGGAETQYF,TGTGCCAGTAGTGTGCGCCCCGGCGGGGCGGAGACCCAGTACTTC
TRBJ2-3,TRBD2,TRBV29-1,-,CSARGGLAADTQYF,TGCAGCGCCCGAGGGGGACTAGCGGCAGATACGCAGTATTTT
TRBJ1-2,-,TRBV5-1,-,CASSLAAVRGGGYTF,TGCGCCAGCAGCTTGGCGGCAGTCCGCGGAGGTGGCTACACCTTC
TRBJ1-3,-,TRBV5-1,-,CASSPIGAPSSGNTIYF,TGCGCCAGCAGCCCGATCGGCGCCCCGAGCTCTGGAAACACCATATATTTT